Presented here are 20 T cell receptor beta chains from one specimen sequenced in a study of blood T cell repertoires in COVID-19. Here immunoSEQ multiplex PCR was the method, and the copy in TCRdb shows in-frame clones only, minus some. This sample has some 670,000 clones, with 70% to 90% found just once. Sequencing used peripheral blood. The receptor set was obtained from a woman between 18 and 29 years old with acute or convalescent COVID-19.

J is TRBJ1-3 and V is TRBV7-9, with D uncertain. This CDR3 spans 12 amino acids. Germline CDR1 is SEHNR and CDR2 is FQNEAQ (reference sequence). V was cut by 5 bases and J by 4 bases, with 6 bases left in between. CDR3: CASSQSGNTIYF. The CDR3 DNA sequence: TGTGCCAGCAGCCAGTCAGGAAACACCATATATTTT.

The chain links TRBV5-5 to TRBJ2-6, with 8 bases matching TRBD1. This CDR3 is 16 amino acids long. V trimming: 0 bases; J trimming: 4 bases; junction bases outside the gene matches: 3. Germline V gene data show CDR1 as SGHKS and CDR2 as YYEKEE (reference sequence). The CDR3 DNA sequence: TGTGCCAGCAGCTTGGTCAGGGGGCTGGGGGCCAACGTCCTGACTTTC. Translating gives CASSLVRGLGANVLTF.

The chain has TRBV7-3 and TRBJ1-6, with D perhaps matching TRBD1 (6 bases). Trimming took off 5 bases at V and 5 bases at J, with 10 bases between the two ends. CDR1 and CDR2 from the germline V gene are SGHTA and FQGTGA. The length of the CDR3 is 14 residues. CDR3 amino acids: CASSPGQNNSPLHF. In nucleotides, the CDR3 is TGTGCCAGCAGCCCAGGACAGAATAATTCACCCCTCCACTTT.

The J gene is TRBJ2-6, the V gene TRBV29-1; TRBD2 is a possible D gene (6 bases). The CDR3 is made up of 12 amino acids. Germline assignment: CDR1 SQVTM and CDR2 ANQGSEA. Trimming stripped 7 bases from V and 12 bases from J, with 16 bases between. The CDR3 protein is CSAITGAFVLTF. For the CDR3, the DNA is TGCAGCGCAATTACGGGAGCCTTCGTCCTGACTTTC.

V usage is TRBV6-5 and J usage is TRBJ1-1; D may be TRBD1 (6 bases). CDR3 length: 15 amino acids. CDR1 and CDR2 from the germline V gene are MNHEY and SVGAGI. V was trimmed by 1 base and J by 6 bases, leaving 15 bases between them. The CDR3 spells CASSYLGLGAAEAFF. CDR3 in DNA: TGTGCCAGCAGTTACTTAGGGTTGGGGGCGGCTGAAGCTTTCTTT.

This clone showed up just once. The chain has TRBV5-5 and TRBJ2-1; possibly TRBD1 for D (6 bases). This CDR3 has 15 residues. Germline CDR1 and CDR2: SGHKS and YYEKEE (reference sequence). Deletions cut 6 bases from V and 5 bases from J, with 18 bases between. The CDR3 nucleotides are TGTGCCAGCACCATCCCGGGACATACGAACAATGAGCAGTTCTTC. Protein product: CASTIPGHTNNEQFF.

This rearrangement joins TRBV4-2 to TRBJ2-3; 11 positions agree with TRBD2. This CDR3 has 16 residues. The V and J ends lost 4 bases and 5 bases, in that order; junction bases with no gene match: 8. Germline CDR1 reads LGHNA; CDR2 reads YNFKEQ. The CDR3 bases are TGTGCCAGCAGCCCTTTAGCGGGGGGGCAGGAAGATACGCAGTATTTT. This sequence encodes CASSPLAGGQEDTQYF.

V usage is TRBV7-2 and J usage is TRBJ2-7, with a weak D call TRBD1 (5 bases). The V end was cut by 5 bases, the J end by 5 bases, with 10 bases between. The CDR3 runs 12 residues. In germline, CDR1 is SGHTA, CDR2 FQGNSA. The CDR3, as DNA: TGTGCCAGCAGCAGGGGTATACACGAGCAGTACTTC. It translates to CASSRGIHEQYF.

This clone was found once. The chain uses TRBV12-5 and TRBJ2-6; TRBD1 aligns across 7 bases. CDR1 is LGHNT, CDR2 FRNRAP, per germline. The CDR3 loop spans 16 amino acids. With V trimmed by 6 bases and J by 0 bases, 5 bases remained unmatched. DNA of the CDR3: TGTGCTAGTGGCCGGGACAGAAGCTCTGGGGCCAACGTCCTGACTTTC. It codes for CASGRDRSSGANVLTF.

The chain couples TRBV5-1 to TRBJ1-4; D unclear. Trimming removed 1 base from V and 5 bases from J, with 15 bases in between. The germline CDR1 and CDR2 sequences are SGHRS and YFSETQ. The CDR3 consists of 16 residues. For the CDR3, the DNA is TGCGCCAGCAGCTTGTACCTGGGCACAAACAATGAAAAACTGTTTTTT. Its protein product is CASSLYLGTNNEKLFF.

The CDR3 region has the DNA TGTGCCAGCAGTGAAAGGGGGGGGGCCTTCAATGAGCAGTTCTTC. Translated, it gives CASSERGGAFNEQFF. V usage is TRBV6-4 and J usage is TRBJ2-1; TRBD2 might be the D (7 bases). Germline CDR1 is MRHNA and CDR2 is SNTAGT. This CDR3 spans 15 amino acids. V was trimmed by 3 bases and J by 6 bases, leaving 15 bases between them.

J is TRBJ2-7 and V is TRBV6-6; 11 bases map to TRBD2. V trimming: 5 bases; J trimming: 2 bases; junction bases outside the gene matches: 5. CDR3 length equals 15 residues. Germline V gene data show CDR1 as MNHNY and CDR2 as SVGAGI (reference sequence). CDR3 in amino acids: CASSGLAGGPYEQYF. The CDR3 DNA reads TGTGCCAGCAGTGGCCTAGCGGGGGGTCCCTACGAGCAGTACTTC.

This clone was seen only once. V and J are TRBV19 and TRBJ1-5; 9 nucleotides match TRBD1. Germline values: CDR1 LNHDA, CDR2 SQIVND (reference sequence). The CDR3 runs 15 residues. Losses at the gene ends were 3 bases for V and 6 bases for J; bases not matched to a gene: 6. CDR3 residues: CASSIGTGSSQPQHF. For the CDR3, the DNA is TGTGCCAGTAGTATCGGGACAGGGAGTTCTCAGCCCCAGCATTTT.

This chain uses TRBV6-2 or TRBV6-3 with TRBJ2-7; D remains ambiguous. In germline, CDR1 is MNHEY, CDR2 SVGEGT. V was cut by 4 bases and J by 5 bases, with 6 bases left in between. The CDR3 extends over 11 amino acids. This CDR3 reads CASSWADEQYF. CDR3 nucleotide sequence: TGTGCCAGCAGTTGGGCCGACGAGCAGTACTTC.

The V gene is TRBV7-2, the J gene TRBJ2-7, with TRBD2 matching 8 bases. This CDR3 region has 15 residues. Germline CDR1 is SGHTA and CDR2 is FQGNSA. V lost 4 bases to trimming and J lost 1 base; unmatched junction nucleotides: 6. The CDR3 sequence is CASSSSGGGSYEQYF. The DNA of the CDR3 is TGTGCCAGCAGCTCCAGCGGGGGAGGGTCCTACGAGCAGTACTTC.

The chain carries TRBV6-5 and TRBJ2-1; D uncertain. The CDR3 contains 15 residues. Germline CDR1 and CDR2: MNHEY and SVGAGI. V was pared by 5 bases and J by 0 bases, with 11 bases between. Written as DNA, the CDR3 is TGTGCCAGCAGTACCCGTAAGAGCTCCTACAATGAGCAGTTCTTC. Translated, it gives CASSTRKSSYNEQFF.

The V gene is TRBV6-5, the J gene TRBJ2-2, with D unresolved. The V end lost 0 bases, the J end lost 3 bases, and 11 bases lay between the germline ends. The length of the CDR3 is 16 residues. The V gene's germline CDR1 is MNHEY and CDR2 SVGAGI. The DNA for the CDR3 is TGTGCCAGCAGTTACTCGAGAAACAGATACACCGGGGAGCTGTTTTTT. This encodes CASSYSRNRYTGELFF.

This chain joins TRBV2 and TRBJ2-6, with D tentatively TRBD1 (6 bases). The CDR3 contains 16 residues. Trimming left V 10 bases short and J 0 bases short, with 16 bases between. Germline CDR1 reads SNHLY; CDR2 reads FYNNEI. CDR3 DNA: TGTGCCATTACAGGGATCCAAGTCTCTGGGGCCAACGTCCTGACTTTC. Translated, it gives CAITGIQVSGANVLTF. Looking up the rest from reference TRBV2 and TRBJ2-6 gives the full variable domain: EPEVTQTPSHQVTQMGQEVILRCVPISNHLYFYWYRQILGQKVEFLVSFYNNEISEKSEIFDDQFSVERPDGSNFTLKIRSTKLEDSAMYFCAITGIQVSGANVLTFGAGSRLTVL.

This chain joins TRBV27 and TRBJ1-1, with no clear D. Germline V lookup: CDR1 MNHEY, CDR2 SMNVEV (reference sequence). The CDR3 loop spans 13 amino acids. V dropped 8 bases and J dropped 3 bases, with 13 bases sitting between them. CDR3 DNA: TGTGCCAGCGGAGTTCTTATGGACACTGAAGCTTTCTTT. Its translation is CASGVLMDTEAFF.

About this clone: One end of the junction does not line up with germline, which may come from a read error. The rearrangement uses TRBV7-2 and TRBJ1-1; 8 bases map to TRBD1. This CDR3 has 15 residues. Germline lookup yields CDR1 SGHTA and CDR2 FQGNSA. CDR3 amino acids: CAGSLGRQGFTEAFF. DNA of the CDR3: TGTGCCGGCAGCTTAGGTCGACAGGGGTTCACTGAAGCTTTCTTT. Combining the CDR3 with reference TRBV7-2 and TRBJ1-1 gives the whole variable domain GAGVSQSPSNKVTEKGKDVELRCDPISGHTALYWYRQSLGQGLEFLIYFQGNSAPDKSGLPSDRFSAERTGGSVSTLTIQRTQQEDSAVYLCAGSLGRQGFTEAFFGQGTRLTVV.